This passage covers 6 T cell receptor beta chains from one sample sequenced in a study of Graves' ophthalmopathy and Graves' hyperthyroidism. Amplified TCR beta CDR3 regions were obtained using RNA transcripts as template. The authors performed first-round RT-PCR with HTBI primers and then a second-round multiplex PCR. TCRdb reprocessed the multiplex PCR reads via MiXCR and lists one record per CDR3 protein. The sample contains around 1.1 million distinct CDR3 sequences, 35% to 40% of which appear only once. Sequenced material: peripheral blood or thyroid tissue (not recorded which). Receptors originate from an adult man with Graves' hyperthyroidism.

This clonotype has at least ten counts. The rearrangement uses TRBV29-1 and TRBJ1-1; D remains unclear. The CDR3 consists of 14 residues. The V and J ends lost 4 bases and 2 bases respectively, with 14 bases between them. Germline assignment: CDR1 SQVTM and CDR2 ANQGSEA. CDR3 nucleotide sequence: TGCAGCGTTGCGCGCCGGGGTAGAAACACTGAAGCTTTCTTT. Translated: CSVARRGRNTEAFF. The full variable domain, completed using reference TRBV29-1 and TRBJ1-1, is SAVISQKPSRDICQRGTSLTIQCQVDSQVTMMFWYRQQPGQSLTLIATANQGSEATYESGFVIDKFPISRPNLTFSTLTVSNMSPEDSSIYLCSVARRGRNTEAFFGQGTRLTVV.

This clonotype was observed at least ten times. The chain couples TRBV4-2 to TRBJ2-5; no reliable D call. Trimming pared 0 bases from V and 0 bases from J, leaving 2 bases between. Per the germline V gene, CDR1 is LGHNA and CDR2 is YNFKEQ. CDR3 size: 13 residues. The CDR3 reads CASSQDYQETQYF. The CDR3 nucleotides read TGTGCCAGCAGCCAAGATTACCAAGAGACCCAGTACTTC.

The V gene is TRBV9, the J gene TRBJ1-5; perhaps TRBD1 as D (5 bases). CDR3 length: 12 residues. V was trimmed by 4 bases and J by 11 bases, leaving 13 bases between them. Germline V gene sequence: CDR1 SGDLS, CDR2 YYNGEE. The CDR3 DNA reads TGTGCCAGCAGCCCCGGGGGGGGGGCCCAGCATTTT. This codes for CASSPGGGAQHF. Full variable domain (remainder filled in from reference TRBV9 and TRBJ1-5): DSGVTQTPKHLITATGQRVTLRCSPRSGDLSVYWYQQSLDQGLQFLIQYYNGEERAKGNILERFSAQQFPDLHSELNLSSLELGDSALYFCASSPGGGAQHFGDGTRLSIL.

The chain is built from TRBV29-1 and TRBJ1-5; 8 bases agree with TRBD1. The CDR3 totals 13 residues. J gave up 0 bases and V 8 bases, and 3 bases lay outside the gene matches. In germline, CDR1 is SQVTM, CDR2 ANQGSEA. For the CDR3, the DNA is TGCAGCTTTGGGACAGGTAGCAATCAGCCCCAGCATTTT. It is translated as CSFGTGSNQPQHF.

This clonotype was observed a handful of times. One junction end disagrees with the germline gene, perhaps due to a read error. The J gene is TRBJ1-1, the V gene TRBV5-1; D remains unclear. Per the germline V gene, CDR1 is SGHRS and CDR2 is YFSETQ. The length of the CDR3 is 12 residues. DNA of the CDR3: TGTGCCAGCAGCTCGATGGGTGTTGAAGCTTTCTTT. This encodes CASSSMGVEAFF.

Worth noting for this clonotype: This may be a read error: a much more frequent sequence differs by one nucleotide. The chain is built from TRBV6-6 and TRBJ1-2; D unclear. The CDR3 has 13 amino acids. In germline, CDR1 is MNHNY, CDR2 SVGAGI (reference sequence). V was cut by 2 bases and J by 10 bases, with 14 bases left in between. CDR3 DNA sequence: TGTGCCAGCAGTTACCGCACTTCGGACGACTACACCTTC. It codes for CASSYRTSDDYTF.